The T cell receptor beta chain described here comes from a study of cytomegalovirus exposure and HLA in healthy donors. Use of 60 Vbeta and 13 Jbeta primers characterized the PCR. Clones were sequenced by immunoSEQ multiplex PCR, and TCRdb holds only the in-frame ones, with some missing. The table lists around 170,000 clones, 75% to 90% of them singletons. Notes on the study in general: Some highly shared sequence variants likely arose as a pipeline artifact. A later analysis linked a missense variant in DCLRE1C to the trimming of TCR beta V and J genes.

The length of the CDR3 is 14 residues. Trimming cost V 4 bases and J 3 bases; bases outside gene matches: 5. Germline-derived CDR1 and CDR2 are SGHTA and FQGTGA. As to this clone: Its cognate antigen is unknown.

The rearrangement joins TRBV7-3 to TRBJ2-5, with 7 bases that match TRBD1. The sequencing sample was made of PBMCs. The sequence was collected from a woman between 18 and 29 years old in good health and CMV-seronegative. CDR3 bases: TGTGCCAGCAGCTCACAGGGGTTTGAAGAGACCCAGTACTTC. Protein: CASSSQGFEETQYF.